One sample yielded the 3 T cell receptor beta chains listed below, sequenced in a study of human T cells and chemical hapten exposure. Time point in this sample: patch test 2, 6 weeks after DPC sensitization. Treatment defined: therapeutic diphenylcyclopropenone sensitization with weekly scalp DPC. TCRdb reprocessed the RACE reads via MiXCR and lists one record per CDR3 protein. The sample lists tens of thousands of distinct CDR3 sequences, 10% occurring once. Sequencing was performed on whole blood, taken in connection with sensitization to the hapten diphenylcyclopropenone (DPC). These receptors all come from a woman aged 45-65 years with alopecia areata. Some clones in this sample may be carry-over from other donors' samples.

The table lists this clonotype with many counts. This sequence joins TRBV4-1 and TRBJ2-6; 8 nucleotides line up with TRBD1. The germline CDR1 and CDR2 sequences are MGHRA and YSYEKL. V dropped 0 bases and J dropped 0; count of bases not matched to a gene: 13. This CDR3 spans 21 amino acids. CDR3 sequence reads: CASSQDKDRVFANSGANVLTF. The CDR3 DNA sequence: TGCGCCAGCAGCCAAGATAAGGACAGGGTGTTCGCAAACTCTGGGGCCAACGTCCTGACTTTC.

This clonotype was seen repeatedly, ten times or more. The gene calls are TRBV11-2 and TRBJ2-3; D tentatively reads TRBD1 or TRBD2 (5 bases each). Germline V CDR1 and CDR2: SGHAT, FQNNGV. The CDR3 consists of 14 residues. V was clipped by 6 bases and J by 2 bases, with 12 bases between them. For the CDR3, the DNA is TGTGCCAGCAGTGAGGGGATACACACAGATACGCAGTATTTT. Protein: CASSEGIHTDTQYF.

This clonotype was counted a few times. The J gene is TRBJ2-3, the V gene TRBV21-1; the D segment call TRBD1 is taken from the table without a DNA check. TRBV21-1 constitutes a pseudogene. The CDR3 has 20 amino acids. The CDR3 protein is CASTQLDRDRGVLVTDTQYF. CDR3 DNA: TGTGCCAGCACCCAATTAGACCGGGACAGGGGCGTCCTCGTCACAGATACGCAGTATTTT.